The 17 T cell receptor beta chains listed next were all sequenced from one sample in a study of blood T cell repertoires in COVID-19. TCRdb keeps only in-frame clones here, not all; method: immunoSEQ multiplex PCR. The sample lists approximately 65,000 clones; about 90% were seen once. Material for sequencing was peripheral blood. The source of these receptors is a man aged 45 to 65 with COVID-19, enrolled during active disease.

The chain links TRBV21-1 to TRBJ2-7; TRBD1, the D gene given by the table, was not confirmed from the DNA. TRBV21-1 is a known pseudogene. CDR3 length: 16 residues. The CDR3 nucleotides read TGTGCCAGCAGCAAAAAAAACGGGACAGCTGACCACGAGCAGTACTTC. Translated, it gives CASSKKNGTADHEQYF.

The genes are TRBV27 and TRBJ1-5; 8 nucleotides line up with TRBD1. Trimming removed 5 bases from V and 1 base from J; junction bases left unmatched: 7. The CDR3 loop spans 16 amino acids. The germline V gene has CDR1 MNHEY and CDR2 SMNVEV (reference sequence). This CDR3 is CASSPSQGASNQPQHF. Written as DNA, the CDR3 is TGTGCCAGCAGTCCGTCGCAGGGGGCAAGCAATCAGCCCCAGCATTTT.

The rearrangement links TRBV30 to TRBJ2-7, with TRBD1 matching 8 bases. CDR3 size: 14 residues. CDR1 is GTSNPN and CDR2 is SVGIG in the germline V gene (reference sequence). J was trimmed by 7 bases and V by 1 base; bases with no gene match: 9. CDR3 sequence: CAWSAGAGGGEQYF. DNA for the CDR3: TGTGCCTGGAGTGCCGGGGCAGGGGGCGGGGAGCAGTACTTC.

The chain employs TRBV7-2 and TRBJ1-5; D is uncertain. V lost 0 bases and J lost 4, with 7 bases in between. This CDR3 is built from 14 residues. CDR1 is SGHTA, CDR2 FQGNSA, per germline. As DNA, the CDR3 is TGTGCCAGCAGCTTAGCCCGGGGTAATCAGCCCCAGCATTTT. Translating gives CASSLARGNQPQHF.

The V gene is TRBV21-1, the J gene TRBJ2-1; the table's D gene call, TRBD2, was not cross checked with the DNA. TRBV21-1 is a documented pseudogene. The CDR3 covers 13 residues. The CDR3: CASLGLGSNEQFF. The DNA of the CDR3 is TGTGCCAGCCTGGGACTAGGTAGCAATGAGCAGTTCTTC.

This CDR3 is CASSLGGAINTEAFF. CDR3 sequence (DNA): TGTGCCAGCAGTCTAGGGGGCGCGATAAATACTGAAGCTTTCTTT. The genes are TRBV28 and TRBJ1-1, with 7 bases identical to TRBD1. Trimming cost V 5 bases and J 5 bases; bases outside gene matches: 11. Germline V gene sequence: CDR1 MDHEN, CDR2 SYDVKM. The CDR3 totals 15 residues.

The genes are TRBV30 and TRBJ2-5; D is possibly TRBD2 (6 bases). This CDR3 region has 22 residues. Trimming took 0 bases from V and 5 from J, leaving 37 bases between them. CDR1 and CDR2 from the germline V gene are GTSNPN and SVGIG (reference sequence). CDR3 in amino acids: CAWSVYPTVSTEVPGAVETQYF. As DNA, the CDR3 is TGTGCCTGGAGTGTGTACCCAACCGTTTCAACGGAGGTGCCGGGAGCAGTGGAGACCCAGTACTTC.

The V call is TRBV24-1, the J call TRBJ1-2, with 9 nucleotides matching TRBD1. V shed 9 bases and J 7 bases; nucleotides not matched to a gene: 5. This CDR3 spans 12 amino acids. The germline gives CDR1 KGHDR, CDR2 SFDVKD. The CDR3 spells CATWDRAGGYTF. The CDR3 nucleotides are TGTGCCACCTGGGACAGGGCGGGTGGCTACACCTTC.

The rearrangement uses TRBV10-3 and TRBJ2-1, with D perhaps matching TRBD2 (5 bases). The germline gives CDR1 ENHRY, CDR2 SYGVKD. The CDR3 has 14 amino acids. Trimming pared 6 bases from V and 7 bases from J, leaving 16 bases between. Written as DNA, the CDR3 is TGTGCCATCAGGGAGATCGACCCGGGAAATGAGCAGTTCTTC. Protein: CAIREIDPGNEQFF.

The V call is TRBV3-1 (or the pseudogene TRBV3-2), the J call TRBJ1-1; TRBD1 agrees at 7 bases. V shed 4 bases, J shed 4 bases, and the junction held 6 bases outside the gene matches. The CDR3 loop spans 14 amino acids. The germline CDR1 and CDR2 sequences are LGHDT and YNNKEL (reference sequence). The CDR3 spells CASSPGGRGTEAFF. For the CDR3, the DNA is TGTGCCAGCAGCCCAGGGGGTAGAGGCACTGAAGCTTTCTTT.

The genes are TRBV28 and TRBJ2-2; the D gene is possibly TRBD1 (6 bases). The CDR3 has 13 amino acids. Per the germline V gene, CDR1 is MDHEN and CDR2 is SYDVKM. Trimming left V 10 bases short and J 0 bases short, with 9 bases between. In DNA, the CDR3 is TGTGCCACCCGGACAGCGAACACCGGGGAGCTGTTTTTT. Amino acids: CATRTANTGELFF.

The chain couples TRBV13 to TRBJ2-7; TRBD1 is a possible D gene (5 bases). The CDR3 sequence is 16 residues long. Germline V gene data show CDR1 as PRHDT and CDR2 as FYEKMQ (reference sequence). Trimming left V 2 bases short and J 2 bases short, with 16 bases between. The CDR3 coding sequence is TGTGCCAGCAGCTTAAGGGGTGGGCAGCGACCCTACGAGCAGTACTTC. This translates into CASSLRGGQRPYEQYF. Looking up the rest from reference TRBV13 and TRBJ2-7 gives the full variable domain: AAGVIQSPRHLIKEKRETATLKCYPIPRHDTVYWYQQGPGQDPQFLISFYEKMQSDKGSIPDRFSAQQFSDYHSELNMSSLELGDSALYFCASSLRGGQRPYEQYFGPGTRLTVT.

This clone appeared a single time. This chain connects TRBV9 to TRBJ2-2; TRBD2 agrees at 10 bases. CDR3 length: 16 residues. Per germline, CDR1 SGDLS and CDR2 YYNGEE. V lost 10 bases, J lost 4 bases, and 13 bases stayed unmatched. In DNA form, the CDR3 reads TGTGCCCTAGGTGGTAGCGGGAGGAGGAGCACCGGGGAGCTGTTTTTT. This codes for CALGGSGRRSTGELFF.

The V gene is TRBV12-3 or TRBV12-4, the J gene TRBJ2-1; D is possibly TRBD2 (6 bases). Between the trimmed V and J ends, which lost 8 bases and 7 bases, there was a span of 15 bases. The CDR3 is 13 residues long. CDR3 residues: CASGREKGNEQFF. CDR3 DNA: TGTGCCAGCGGGCGGGAAAAGGGTAATGAGCAGTTCTTC.

This chain uses TRBV7-2 with TRBJ1-2; D ambiguous. V was clipped by 5 bases and J by 6 bases, with 16 bases between them. Germline V gives CDR1 SGHTA, CDR2 FQGNSA. The CDR3 totals 14 residues. The CDR3 DNA reads as TGTGCCAGCAGCCCTCGTCGCAGTGAGGATGGCTACACCTTC. Protein sequence: CASSPRRSEDGYTF.

The rearrangement joins TRBV6-2 or TRBV6-3 to TRBJ2-7, with D possibly TRBD1 on 6 matching bases. The V and J ends lost 0 bases and 5 bases respectively, with 14 bases between them. CDR1 and CDR2 from the germline V gene are MNHEY and SVGEGT. This CDR3 spans 15 amino acids. CDR3 residues: CASSYSQGWGHEQYF. CDR3 nucleotides: TGTGCCAGCAGTTACTCTCAGGGGTGGGGCCACGAGCAGTACTTC.

V is TRBV5-6 and J is TRBJ2-7, with unresolved D. Germline assignment: CDR1 SGHDT and CDR2 YYEEEE. Trimming cost V 2 bases and J 0 bases, with 9 bases left between them. The CDR3 contains 14 residues. CDR3 in amino acids: CASSLIGSSYEQYF. CDR3 nucleotide sequence: TGTGCCAGCAGCTTAATCGGTAGCTCCTACGAGCAGTACTTC.